The 21 T cell receptor beta chains given below trace back to one sample, sequenced in a study of beta chain features in type 1 diabetes. Reverse transcribing all isolated RNA meant expressed TCRB transcripts were sequenced. Sequencing was performed with immunoSEQ multiplex PCR; in TCRdb, only in-frame clones are kept and a portion is missing. This sample has about 28,000 clones; roughly 61% occur once, and the top ten carry 2.4%. The study, taken as a whole, reports: TCRB CDR3 length was moderately but significantly reduced in all four CD4+ subsets of Type 1 diabetes patients.

These receptors have no identified antigens. What was sequenced was Tregs from blood. These receptor sequences come from a woman aged 30 to 39 with type 1 diabetes.

This chain connects TRBV4-1 to TRBJ2-1; 8 positions agree with TRBD2. V was clipped by 4 bases and J by 11 bases; unmatched bases: 19. This CDR3 contains 17 residues. The V gene's germline CDR1 is MGHRA and CDR2 YSYEKL. CDR3 sequence reads: CASSRLSRAGAVPQQFF. The CDR3, as DNA: TGCGCCAGCAGCCGCCTTAGTAGAGCGGGGGCCGTCCCCCAGCAGTTCTTC.

V is TRBV7-2 and J is TRBJ2-2; tentatively, D is TRBD1 (5 bases). Germline V gene data show CDR1 as SGHTA and CDR2 as FQGNSA. The V end lost 4 bases, the J end lost 0 bases, and 12 bases lay between the germline ends. CDR3 length: 16 residues. The CDR3 here is CASSSRVGANTGELFF. The CDR3 nucleotides are TGTGCCAGCAGCTCCAGGGTAGGCGCGAACACCGGGGAGCTGTTTTTT.

This clone was counted only a few times. V gene TRBV5-4 combines with J gene TRBJ1-2; TRBD1 agrees at 9 bases. V shed 0 bases, J shed 6 bases, and the junction held 0 bases outside the gene matches. Germline V gene sequence: CDR1 SGHNT, CDR2 YYREEE (reference sequence). This CDR3 spans 13 amino acids. The CDR3 spells CASSLGTGDGYTF. The CDR3 DNA reads as TGTGCCAGCAGCTTGGGGACAGGGGATGGCTACACCTTC.

The rearrangement uses TRBV10-2 and TRBJ2-2, with D possibly being TRBD1 (5 bases). Trimming removed 8 bases from V and 5 bases from J, with 15 bases in between. The CDR3 length is 14 residues. Germline V gene lookup returns CDR1 WSHSY and CDR2 SAAADI. CDR3 in DNA: TGCGCCAGCTTCCCAGGGTATTTGACCGGGGAGCTGTTTTTT. Protein sequence: CASFPGYLTGELFF.

The chain is built from TRBV9 and TRBJ2-1, with TRBD2 as a possible D gene (5 bases). V was shortened by 0 bases and J by 7 bases, with 17 bases between the two germline ends. The germline V gene encodes CDR1 SGDLS and CDR2 YYNGEE. This CDR3 is built from 16 residues. This CDR3 is CASSVGGSRVENEQFF. The CDR3 DNA follows: TGTGCCAGCAGCGTAGGCGGGTCTAGGGTCGAGAATGAGCAGTTCTTC.

This CDR3 is CASSESTEEQGYYGYTF. CDR3 nucleotides: TGCGCCAGCAGTGAGTCGACTGAAGAACAGGGGTATTATGGCTACACCTTC. The chain has TRBV10-1 and TRBJ1-2, with TRBD1 identical over 7 bases. Germline trimming cut 0 bases from V and 5 bases from J; bases unmatched to any gene: 12. Germline CDR1 is WNHNN and CDR2 is SYGVQD (reference sequence). The CDR3 totals 17 residues.

This chain uses TRBV6-1 with TRBJ2-7, with D hard to call. The V end was cut by 6 bases, the J end by 3 bases, with 18 bases between. CDR1 and CDR2 from the germline V gene are MNHNS and SASEGT. The CDR3 length is 15 residues. In DNA form, the CDR3 reads TGTGCCAGCAGCTACGTTTATGGCGGCAGCTACGAGCAGTACTTC. The encoded protein is CASSYVYGGSYEQYF.

V gene TRBV7-9 combines with J gene TRBJ1-2; 8 bases line up with TRBD1. This CDR3 spans 17 amino acids. With V trimmed by 3 bases and J by 8 bases, 17 bases remained unmatched. Germline CDR1 and CDR2: SEHNR and FQNEAQ (reference sequence). This CDR3 is CASSFIKGQGRVGGYTF. The CDR3 DNA is TGTGCCAGCAGCTTCATTAAAGGACAGGGACGGGTCGGCGGCTACACCTTC. The full variable domain, rest sourced from reference TRBV7-9 and TRBJ1-2, is DTGVSQNPRHKITKRGQNVTFRCDPISEHNRLYWYRQTLGQGPEFLTYFQNEAQLEKSRLLSDRFSAERPKGSFSTLEIQRTEQGDSAMYLCASSFIKGQGRVGGYTFGSGTRLTVV.

CDR3 DNA sequence: TGTGCCAGCAGTGAATTTTTAGCAGCAACTAATGAAAAACTGTTTTTT. Encoded protein: CASSEFLAATNEKLFF. The chain couples TRBV2 to TRBJ1-4; D is unclear. Germline CDR1 is SNHLY and CDR2 is FYNNEI. V was pared by 2 bases and J by 0 bases, with 10 bases between. CDR3 size: 16 residues.

This chain uses TRBV5-1 with TRBJ2-2; the match to TRBD2 covers 10 bases. Trimming removed 0 bases from V and 2 bases from J; junction bases left unmatched: 10. In germline, CDR1 is SGHRS, CDR2 YFSETQ. The CDR3 runs to 19 residues. CDR3 in amino acids: CASSLASGRGTGNTGELFF. The DNA of the CDR3 is TGCGCCAGCAGCTTGGCTAGCGGGAGAGGAACGGGAAACACCGGGGAGCTGTTTTTT.

CDR3 bases: TGCGCCAGCAGCGGGAGAGCGGGAGGGCCTCCCGGGGAGCTGTTTTTT. This translates into CASSGRAGGPPGELFF. The chain uses TRBV5-1 and TRBJ2-2; 10 nucleotides align to TRBD2. CDR3 size: 16 residues. Germline V gene data show CDR1 as SGHRS and CDR2 as YFSETQ. J gave up 6 bases and V 4 bases, and 9 bases lay outside the gene matches.

This clone was seen more than once but under ten times. The chain joins TRBV5-1 to TRBJ2-2, with D possibly being TRBD2 (5 bases). V dropped 0 bases and J dropped 4 bases, with 16 bases sitting between them. This CDR3 has 17 amino acids. Looked up from germline, CDR1 is SGHRS and CDR2 is YFSETQ. The DNA of the CDR3 is TGCGCCAGCAGCTTGGGGGGAGCAAACCGGGTCACCGGGGAGCTGTTTTTT. Encoded protein: CASSLGGANRVTGELFF.

The chain carries TRBV29-1 and TRBJ1-2; no firm D call. Trimming removed 6 bases at V and 6 bases at J, with 14 bases between. The germline V gene encodes CDR1 SQVTM and CDR2 ANQGSEA. There are 12 residues in the CDR3. CDR3 residues: CSVLNTLNGYTF. The CDR3 DNA reads TGCAGCGTCCTCAATACTCTGAATGGCTACACCTTC.

This sequence joins TRBV5-1 and TRBJ2-5; D not certain. TRBJ2-7 matches the DNA end more closely, so the J call is doubtful. Germline V gene data show CDR1 as SGHRS and CDR2 as YFSETQ. The CDR3 covers 15 residues. The chain's CDR3 is CASSLGLGGSYEQYF. In DNA form, the CDR3 reads TGCGCCAGCAGCTTGGGGCTAGGTGGTTCCTACGAGCAGTACTTC.

The chain couples TRBV6-5 to TRBJ2-5, with D perhaps matching TRBD2 (6 bases). Trimming cost V 5 bases and J 2 bases, with 9 bases left between them. The CDR3 is 13 amino acids. The germline gives CDR1 MNHEY, CDR2 SVGAGI. The chain's CDR3 is CASSRTTQETQYF. The CDR3 nucleotides read TGTGCCAGCAGTAGGACTACGCAAGAGACCCAGTACTTC.

V and J are TRBV6-1 and TRBJ2-5; 7 bases map to TRBD1. Germline V gives CDR1 MNHNS, CDR2 SASEGT. The CDR3 loop spans 16 amino acids. Trimming took 0 bases from V and 5 from J; bases not matched to a gene: 9. Written as DNA, the CDR3 is TGTGCCAGCAGTGAAGCCCGGGCAGGGGGTTTGGAGACCCAGTACTTC. Translating gives CASSEARAGGLETQYF.

V is TRBV7-3 and J is TRBJ1-2; D unresolved. The CDR3 spans 14 residues. Germline loops: CDR1 SGHTA, CDR2 FQGTGA. V gave up 1 base and J gave up 7 bases, with 13 bases separating them. CDR3 DNA sequence: TGTGCCAGCAGCTTAAACCGATACGGGGTTGGCTACACCTTC. It encodes CASSLNRYGVGYTF.

The chain recombines TRBV28 with TRBJ1-2; D not resolved. Germline CDR1 and CDR2: MDHEN and SYDVKM. This CDR3 has 15 residues. Deletions cut 4 bases from V and 8 bases from J, with 20 bases between. The CDR3 DNA is TGTGCCAGCAGTTCGCGCGGGAGAAGTCCTATGGGCTACACCTTC. Protein product: CASSSRGRSPMGYTF.

This clone has just a few counts. V is TRBV4-1 and J is TRBJ2-7; TRBD1 matches at 8 bases. This CDR3 is built from 15 residues. Germline assignment: CDR1 MGHRA and CDR2 YSYEKL. After removal of 5 bases from V and 5 bases from J, the junction contained 11 bases not matched to a gene. The CDR3 spells CASSSGPGQVDEQYF. DNA of the CDR3: TGCGCCAGCAGCTCCGGACCGGGACAGGTCGACGAGCAGTACTTC.

A single count supports this clone. The chain carries TRBV30 and TRBJ1-2; 9 nucleotides line up with TRBD1. J was trimmed by 5 bases and V by 1 base; bases with no gene match: 8. CDR3 length equals 15 residues. Germline values: CDR1 GTSNPN, CDR2 SVGIG (reference sequence). CDR3 coding DNA: TGTGCCTGGAGTGCTTGGACAGGGGATAGGTATGGCTACACCTTC. This gives the protein CAWSAWTGDRYGYTF.

The gene calls are TRBV11-2 and TRBJ2-1, with 10 bases matching TRBD1. In germline, CDR1 is SGHAT, CDR2 FQNNGV. Trimming cost V 4 bases and J 9 bases; bases outside gene matches: 12. CDR3 length equals 16 residues. The CDR3 here is CASSSPDRGRSGEQFF. Written as DNA, the CDR3 is TGTGCCAGCAGCTCCCCAGACAGGGGGCGTAGTGGTGAGCAGTTCTTC.